The 19 T cell receptor beta chains below were found in one sample sequenced in a study of response to subunit inactivated influenza vaccine. TCRdb ran MiXCR on the RT-PCR reads and lists one entry per CDR3 protein. The sample lists around 200,000 distinct CDR3 sequences; approximately 15% were seen once. Sample: CD8+ T cells sorted from PBMCs, taken more than 4 days after vaccination. These receptors were collected from a man in his fifties or sixties who received an inactivated influenza vaccine.

This clonotype was counted only a few times. The chain links TRBV7-8 to TRBJ1-3, with 9 bases fitting TRBD1. Germline CDR1 SGHVS, CDR2 FQNEAQ. J lost 1 base, V lost 6 bases, and 4 bases had no gene match. The CDR3 has 15 residues. The chain's CDR3 is CASRSTGGSGNTIYF. The CDR3 nucleotides read TGTGCCAGCAGGTCGACAGGGGGGTCTGGAAACACCATATATTTT.

This chain joins TRBV7-9 and TRBJ2-3; 9 bases are shared with TRBD1. The germline CDR1 and CDR2 sequences are SEHNR and FQNEAQ (reference sequence). The CDR3 runs 15 residues. Germline trimming cut 1 base from V and 6 bases from J; bases unmatched to any gene: 5. CDR3 region: CASSLVTGGPDTQYF. The CDR3 DNA is TGTGCCAGCAGCTTAGTAACAGGGGGCCCCGATACGCAGTATTTT. Full variable domain (remainder filled in from reference TRBV7-9 and TRBJ2-3): DTGVSQNPRHKITKRGQNVTFRCDPISEHNRLYWYRQTLGQGPEFLTYFQNEAQLEKSRLLSDRFSAERPKGSFSTLEIQRTEQGDSAMYLCASSLVTGGPDTQYFGPGTRLTVL.

The V gene is TRBV20-1, the J gene TRBJ2-3; D is uncertain. The V end lost 0 bases, the J end lost 0 bases, and 13 bases lay between the germline ends. Germline CDR1 DFQATT, CDR2 SNEGSKA (reference sequence). CDR3 length equals 16 residues. The CDR3 DNA reads as TGCAGTGCTAGAGATGAAGGGCGTCCTAGCACAGATACGCAGTATTTT. It translates to CSARDEGRPSTDTQYF.

This clonotype came up a few times. V is TRBV11-1 and J is TRBJ2-1; 10 nucleotides match TRBD1. Trimming cost V 0 bases and J 9 bases; bases outside gene matches: 14. This CDR3 has 18 residues. From germline, CDR1 is SGHAT and CDR2 FQDESV (reference sequence). The CDR3 loop is CASSLAYRQGARFSEQFF. The CDR3 DNA follows: TGTGCCAGCAGCTTAGCCTATCGACAGGGGGCAAGATTTTCTGAGCAGTTCTTC.

This clonotype has only a few counts. V usage is TRBV25-1 and J usage is TRBJ2-7, with 11 bases identical to TRBD1. Germline V lookup: CDR1 MGHDK, CDR2 SYGVNS. This CDR3 has 15 amino acids. V lost 5 bases to trimming and J lost 2 bases; unmatched junction nucleotides: 5. CDR3 coding DNA: TGTGCCAGCAGTCGGGACAGGGGGTTTCCCTACGAGCAGTACTTC. As protein: CASSRDRGFPYEQYF.

This clonotype occurred once. The genes are TRBV7-9 and TRBJ2-7; D might be TRBD2 (6 bases). Germline CDR1 reads SEHNR; CDR2 reads FQNEAQ (reference sequence). The CDR3 contains 14 residues. V was clipped by 5 bases and J by 5 bases, with 16 bases between them. CDR3 DNA sequence: TGTGCCAGCAGCATACCGGGAGATAGAAACGAGCAGTACTTC. As protein: CASSIPGDRNEQYF. The full variable domain, rest sourced from reference TRBV7-9 and TRBJ2-7, is DTGVSQNPRHKITKRGQNVTFRCDPISEHNRLYWYRQTLGQGPEFLTYFQNEAQLEKSRLLSDRFSAERPKGSFSTLEIQRTEQGDSAMYLCASSIPGDRNEQYFGPGTRLTVT.

This chain's CDR3 is CASSSRDRGLVETQYF. The CDR3 DNA is TGTGCCAGCAGCTCCCGGGACAGGGGTTTGGTAGAGACCCAGTACTTC. This chain connects TRBV7-9 to TRBJ2-5; 10 positions agree with TRBD1. From germline, CDR1 is SEHNR and CDR2 FQNEAQ (reference sequence). CDR3 size: 16 residues. The J segment lost 4 bases and the V segment lost 4 bases, leaving 9 bases of the junction unmatched.

The genes are TRBV29-1 and TRBJ1-1; D unclear. With 6 bases removed from V and 8 bases from J, the gap between germline ends came to 4 bases. CDR1 is SQVTM and CDR2 is ANQGSEA in the germline V gene. The CDR3 extends over 8 amino acids. CDR3 sequence (DNA): TGCAGCGTGGACGAAGCTTTCTTT. Residues: CSVDEAFF. The variable domain in full, with the rest retrieved from reference TRBV29-1 and TRBJ1-1, is SAVISQKPSRDICQRGTSLTIQCQVDSQVTMMFWYRQQPGQSLTLIATANQGSEATYESGFVIDKFPISRPNLTFSTLTVSNMSPEDSSIYLCSVDEAFFGQGTRLTVV.

J is TRBJ1-1 and V is TRBV7-2; D remains ambiguous. This CDR3 region has 15 residues. The V and J ends lost 5 bases and 0 bases respectively, with 13 bases between them. CDR1 and CDR2 from the germline V gene are SGHTA and FQGNSA. CDR3 coding DNA: TGTGCCAGCAGCCATTCAACTCTCTTGAACACTGAAGCTTTCTTT. Its translation: CASSHSTLLNTEAFF.

Only a few counts were recorded for this clonotype. V and J are TRBV4-1 and TRBJ2-1; 8 bases match TRBD1. With 2 bases clipped from V and 2 bases from J, the junction kept 2 bases outside the gene matches. The CDR3 has 15 residues. From germline, CDR1 is MGHRA and CDR2 YSYEKL. CDR3 coding DNA: TGCGCCAGCAGCCAACGGACAGGGACCTACAATGAGCAGTTCTTC. It yields the protein CASSQRTGTYNEQFF.

The CDR3 nucleotides read TGCAGTGCTAGAGATCAACGACCTATTAATTCACCCCTCCACTTT. As protein: CSARDQRPINSPLHF. This sequence joins TRBV20-1 and TRBJ1-6; no reliable D call. There are 15 residues in the CDR3. The V gene's germline CDR1 is DFQATT and CDR2 SNEGSKA (reference sequence). V was cut by 0 bases and J by 6 bases, with 12 bases left in between.

This clonotype showed up just once. The rearrangement joins TRBV4-3 to TRBJ2-7; 12 positions agree with TRBD2. Germline CDR1 LGHNA, CDR2 YSLEER. The V segment lost 3 bases and the J segment 6 bases; nucleotides outside the gene matches: 6. CDR3 length: 15 residues. This CDR3 reads CASSHGTSGFVEQYF. Written as DNA, the CDR3 is TGCGCCAGCAGCCATGGGACTAGCGGGTTCGTCGAGCAGTACTTC.

This clonotype was seen a handful of times. The chain recombines TRBV11-2 with TRBJ1-2; unclear D gene. Germline V gene sequence: CDR1 SGHAT, CDR2 FQNNGV. The CDR3 has 13 amino acids. The ends were cut back, 2 bases at V and 1 base at J, with 5 bases in the middle. This chain's CDR3 is CASSLSYNYGYTF. DNA for the CDR3: TGTGCCAGCAGCTTATCGTATAACTATGGCTACACCTTC.

The rearrangement joins TRBV2 to TRBJ1-1; a possible D gene is TRBD1 (5 bases). Germline V gene lookup returns CDR1 SNHLY and CDR2 FYNNEI. The germline V and J ends were trimmed by 8 bases and 5 bases, with 12 bases remaining between them. The CDR3 is 12 amino acids. The CDR3 nucleotides read TGTGCCAGCCCTCCTGGGGCGACTGAAGCTTTCTTT. Translation gives CASPPGATEAFF.

This clonotype was observed a few times. This chain joins TRBV11-2 and TRBJ2-5; 7 bases line up with TRBD1. The CDR3 runs to 17 residues. J lost 0 bases, V lost 3 bases, and 10 bases had no gene match. Germline lookup yields CDR1 SGHAT and CDR2 FQNNGV. The chain's CDR3 is CASSLIPTGWYQETQYF. CDR3 DNA: TGTGCCAGCAGCTTGATTCCGACAGGGTGGTACCAAGAGACCCAGTACTTC.

This clonotype was counted ten times or more. The CDR3 coding sequence is TGTGCCACCAGCGCAGGACAGGGGGTTTTCCAGTTTCAAGAGACCCAGTACTTC. As protein: CATSAGQGVFQFQETQYF. This rearrangement joins TRBV15 to TRBJ2-5; 10 bases map to TRBD1. The CDR3 is 18 residues long. The trim removed 5 bases at V and 2 bases at J, leaving 14 bases unmatched. The germline V gene encodes CDR1 LNHNV and CDR2 YYDKDF (reference sequence).

This chain uses TRBV25-1 with TRBJ2-5; 13 bases are shared with TRBD2. The CDR3 spans 15 residues. CDR1 MGHDK and CDR2 SYGVNS come from the germline V gene. Trimming removed 3 bases from V and 4 bases from J; junction bases left unmatched: 2. CDR3 nucleotides: TGTGCCAGCAGTGACGGACTAGCGGGGGCAGAGACCCAGTACTTC. Its protein is CASSDGLAGAETQYF.

This clonotype was picked up a small number of times. The gene calls are TRBV6-2 or TRBV6-3 and TRBJ2-2, with TRBD2 matching 11 bases. The CDR3 has 16 residues. V lost 4 bases and J lost 5; bases outside the gene matches: 6. Germline CDR1 MNHEY, CDR2 SVGEGT. The CDR3 nucleotides are TGTGCCAGCAGTTCCCCCCGGACTAGCGGGACCGGGGAGCTGTTTTTT. Its protein is CASSSPRTSGTGELFF.

Ten or more counts support this clonotype. CDR3 DNA: TGCAGCGTTGAGCAAGGGTACGAGCAGTACTTC. Protein sequence: CSVEQGYEQYF. The chain has TRBV29-1 and TRBJ2-7; no clear D. This CDR3 comprises 11 residues. The ends were cut back, 3 bases at V and 4 bases at J, with 7 bases in the middle. The germline V gene has CDR1 SQVTM and CDR2 ANQGSEA.